This T cell receptor (beta chain) was sequenced for a study of control samples from healthy donors and cancer patients. Germline V gene data show CDR1 as SGHRS and CDR2 as YFSETQ. Trimming shortened V by 4 bases and J by 2 bases, and 10 bases separated the two germline ends. The CDR3 spans 14 residues. Here immunoSEQ multiplex PCR was the method, and the copy in TCRdb shows in-frame clones only, minus some. This sample has 130,000 or so clones, with over 85% found just once. The sequenced sample was PBMCs. The chain is built from TRBV5-1 and TRBJ1-5; D not certain. The TCR was taken from a middle-aged man with head and neck cancer. In DNA, the CDR3 is TGCGCCAGCAGCCCCGGACCTGGCAATCAGCCCCAGCATTTT. Its protein product is CASSPGPGNQPQHF.